The 9 T cell receptor beta chains listed next were all sequenced from one sample in a study of T-cell memory formation after mild COVID-19. TCRdb re-analysed the 5' RACE reads in MiXCR, keeping a single row per CDR3 protein. Among approximately 410,000 distinct CDR3 sequences listed, less than 25% were seen once. Sequencing was performed on PBMCs or a T cell subset sorted from them (not recorded which). The source is an adult woman who had mild COVID-19 (a few samples of this study predate the infection). Cell type and time point are not known.

The gene calls are TRBV20-1 and TRBJ1-1, with unresolved D. The germline V gene has CDR1 DFQATT and CDR2 SNEGSKA (reference sequence). The length of the CDR3 is 12 residues. The ends were cut back, 2 bases at V and 1 base at J, with 5 bases in the middle. The CDR3 protein is CSARWGNTEAFF. CDR3 bases: TGCAGTGCTAGATGGGGGAACACTGAAGCTTTCTTT.

The CDR3 nucleotides read TGCGCCAGCAGATCTACTCCCGTCTCCTACAATGAGCAGTTCTTC. It codes for CASRSTPVSYNEQFF. The chain carries TRBV5-1 and TRBJ2-1; no clear D gene. Trimming left V 5 bases short and J 0 bases short, with 12 bases between. CDR3 length equals 15 residues. CDR1 and CDR2 (germline): SGHRS, YFSETQ.

The gene calls are TRBV18 and TRBJ1-6; D unclear. CDR3 length: 14 amino acids. V lost 3 bases to trimming and J lost 0 bases, with 3 bases between them. Germline V gene lookup returns CDR1 KGHSH and CDR2 LQKENI. In nucleotides, the CDR3 is TGTGCCAGCTCACCGAGCTCCTATAATTCACCCCTCCACTTT. The encoded protein is CASSPSSYNSPLHF.

The chain carries TRBV7-9 and TRBJ2-1; a possible D gene is TRBD2 (5 bases). V shed 3 bases and J shed 4 bases, with 10 bases lying between them. Germline values: CDR1 SEHNR, CDR2 FQNEAQ (reference sequence). CDR3 length: 14 amino acids. The CDR3 region is CASSLDSAYNEQFF. DNA for the CDR3: TGTGCCAGCAGCTTGGACTCCGCGTACAATGAGCAGTTCTTC.

The chain links TRBV5-6 to TRBJ2-7; 8 bases map to TRBD2. Trimming took 0 bases from V and 3 from J; bases not matched to a gene: 5. CDR1 SGHDT and CDR2 YYEEEE come from the germline V gene. The CDR3 runs to 15 residues. The CDR3 sequence is CASSLGRGGLYEQYF. DNA for the CDR3: TGTGCCAGCAGCTTGGGTCGGGGGGGACTCTACGAGCAGTACTTC.

The J gene is TRBJ2-2, the V gene TRBV12-3 or TRBV12-4, with D possibly matching TRBD1 (6 bases). Trimming pared 10 bases from V and 4 bases from J, leaving 13 bases between. The CDR3 length is 13 residues. The CDR3 DNA reads as TGTGCCATCAACCAGGGGTTCACCGGGGAGCTGTTTTTT. Translated: CAINQGFTGELFF.

The chain has TRBV12-3 or TRBV12-4 and TRBJ1-1; 7 bases map to TRBD1. Trimming took 9 bases from V and 0 from J; bases not matched to a gene: 10. The CDR3 is 15 amino acids. The CDR3 loop reads CASKPTGAMNTEAFF. The CDR3 bases are TGTGCCAGTAAACCCACAGGGGCGATGAACACTGAAGCTTTCTTT.

V usage is TRBV7-3 and J usage is TRBJ2-3; D call uncertain. Germline values: CDR1 SGHTA, CDR2 FQGTGA. The length of the CDR3 is 16 residues. Trimming removed 5 bases at V and 5 bases at J, with 20 bases between. CDR3 in amino acids: CASSPLQLGVGDTQYF. For the CDR3, the DNA is TGTGCCAGCAGCCCCCTTCAACTTGGAGTTGGAGATACGCAGTATTTT.

The rearrangement joins TRBV7-9 to TRBJ1-4; D uncertain. CDR1 SEHNR and CDR2 FQNEAQ come from the germline V gene (reference sequence). The CDR3 runs 15 residues. The V end lost 5 bases, the J end lost 0 bases, and 10 bases lay between the germline ends. CDR3 loop: CASSPMGATNEKLFF. The CDR3, as DNA: TGTGCCAGCAGCCCAATGGGTGCAACTAATGAAAAACTGTTTTTT.